The text below deals with one TCR beta chain. Its matching antigen is unknown. These data come from a study of siplizumab effects on memory and regulatory T cells. Whole-study context: Reactions of mixed lymphocytes were paired, with siplizumab at approximately 1 ug/mL or without drug. Study results and caveats: Roughly 80-97% of proliferating CD4+ or CD8+ clones lacked an assignable naive or memory phenotype.

The CDR3 contains 15 residues. V gave up 0 bases and J gave up 3 bases, with 11 bases separating them. CDR1 is KGHSH, CDR2 LQKENI, per germline. A 37°C coculture lasting approximately 6 days was applied to the mixed lymphocyte reaction cells. The labelling of responder PBMCs with CFSE and of stimulator PBMCs with Violet Dye preceded their 1:1 mixing. Sequenced by immunoSEQ multiplex PCR; TCRdb stores in-frame clones only, minus some. The sample records some 15,000 clones, approximately 49% being singletons. Sequencing was carried out using CFSE-low (dividing) CD4+ T cells sorted from an allogeneic mixed lymphocyte reaction. The chain is built from TRBV18 and TRBJ2-5; TRBD1 might be the D (6 bases). This TCR came from a human donor in good health; the cells came from an allogeneic mixed lymphocyte reaction. Written as DNA, the CDR3 is TGTGCCAGCTCACCACCCCACAGGGCTAAAGAGACCCAGTACTTC. This sequence encodes CASSPPHRAKETQYF.